One T cell receptor beta chain is described in this entry. No cognate antigen has been identified for it. Base qualities are not recorded, but no much larger clone differs from it by a single base. Counted from cysteine to phenylalanine, this CDR3 has 15 amino acids. Here the CDR3 DNA is all that survives: 45 bases in frame from base 1. Looking up the germline V gene yields CDR1 SGHRS and CDR2 YFSETQ. The germline ends are 11 bases apart after V is trimmed by 2 bases and J by 3 bases. The cohort was made up of roughly 670 healthy bone marrow donors. At the time of sampling, every cohort member was nominally healthy, though immune exposures that went unrecorded were likely present. The donor tested CMV seropositive, placing the donor among the 289 seropositive members of the cohort. Each donor provided a peripheral blood sample, and peripheral blood mononuclear cells were used for TCR beta sequencing. The Qiagen DNeasy Blood Extraction Kit was used to extract genomic DNA from the blood cell samples.

The library was produced with the immunoSEQ multiplex PCR assay. The multiplex PCR relied on a mix of 60 forward primers for TCR Vbeta segments and 13 reverse primers for TCR Jbeta segments. A multiplex PCR assay on genomic DNA amplified the CDR3 region of rearranged TCR beta genes. On the Illumina HiSeq System, the amplified TCR beta libraries were sequenced as 87-base-pair reads. Per the source publication's procedure: A later analysis tallied tens of millions of unique TCR beta chains across the approximately 670 repertoires, and about 10 million of those chains were shared by two or more donors. A nearest-neighbor algorithm error-corrected the raw reads and collapsed the reads into unique sequences, merging closely related sequences to remove PCR and sequencing errors. CDR3 sequences were aligned to IMGT reference sequences to assign V, D and J gene segments. For a sequence to be retained, a match of at least six nucleotides was required to both a V gene segment and a J gene segment. A rearrangement was called productive if the CDR3 had no stop codons and remained in frame with V and J, and every other rearrangement was called non-productive. Following IMGT convention, CDR3 was defined as the stretch from the second conserved V-encoded cysteine up to the conserved J-encoded phenylalanine. The earlier analysis of 587 of the donors excluded sequences that lacked an unambiguous match to a single V gene segment. In an earlier analysis of a few hundred of the donors, V segments were called functional above 56.7% productive rearrangements and were called segregating when the between-donor standard deviation exceeded 5%. A statistical classification framework was developed to diagnose cytomegalovirus status using the catalog of TCR beta chain sequences. In a later analysis, V and J genes were assigned by comparing TCR nucleotide sequences against IMGT/GENE-DB human TR gene sequences. A later analysis assigned CDR3 sequences and most-parsimonious VDJ recombination scenarios with the TCRdist pipeline. In a later analysis, each TCR beta chain was defined by its CDR3 amino acid sequence together with its V-gene family, and reads lacking a unique V-gene family were excluded. As a way to deal with suspected cross-contamination and a sequencing artifact, a later analysis dropped hundreds of nucleotide sequences that were highly shared and had low generation probability. In a later analysis, a clonal expansion index was calculated for each public chain from normalized within-repertoire ranks of inferred template counts. In a later analysis, generation probabilities were computed using a VDJ recombination model fitted to out-of-frame rearrangements, and the results were checked against IGoR. A later analysis scored TCR-TCR, TCR-HLA and TCR-CMV co-occurrence with hypergeometric tests, applying a repertoire-size bias correction to TCR pairs. False discovery rates were estimated in a later analysis by permuting HLA or CMV assignments 20 times. A later analysis grouped co-occurring TCRs with DBSCAN, adding TCRdist sequence similarity when clustering within HLA-allele-positive subsets. For co-occurrence clustering, repertoires with fewer than 30,000 or more than 120,000 public chains were excluded, along with five repertoires with anomalous nucleotide sharing. In its TCRdb copy, this immuneACCESS table keeps in-frame sequences only and misses some clones. Where compared with another copy, unresolved V genes explain less than half of these, and the others have no known cause. D and trimming were read from the DNA, whereas the V and J calls and clone size are those reported in that table. The sample table holds 130,000 to 150,000 clones, of which around 79% were seen once. Approximately 5.5% of the sample is held by the ten biggest clonotypes.

This sample was taken from a study of cytomegalovirus exposure and HLA in healthy donors (dated by TCRdb to 2017 to 2019). Study-level background: An earlier analysis of some 600 of the donors reported 276 Gb of sequence data and about 120 million unique TCR beta sequences obtained from some 170 million T cells. The study used immunosequencing to profile the T cell repertoires of 670 or so subjects and linked those repertoires to cytomegalovirus serostatus. To decide whether each TCR beta V gene segment behaved as functional or pseudogenic, an earlier analysis of nearly 600 of the donors relied on high-throughput TCR beta sequencing. To predict cytomegalovirus infection status, the study brought together high-throughput TCR immunosequencing, statistical association of individual TCRs with disease status, and machine learning. Alongside the repertoire data, information on donor age, sex, ethnicity and CMV serostatus was compiled. About 330 gigabases of sequencing data and 70 million to 95 million unique TCR sequences made up an early release that covered fewer than 650 HLA-typed donors. Along with the approximately 700-subject first cohort, a separate validation cohort of approximately 110 different subjects was used. Every discovery cohort repertoire had been produced on one sequencing platform. Among approximately 370 genotyped donors of the cohort, an average of around 250,000 unique TCR beta nucleotide sequences was sequenced per donor, of which about 18% were non-productive. Both class I and class II loci were covered by HLA typing, at four-digit resolution. To study patterns of TCR occurrence, a later analysis re-analyzed previously published TCR beta repertoires from 700 or so donors and added high-resolution HLA genotyping. In a later genetic analysis, genome-wide SNP genotypes for about 55% of the roughly 700 donors were used, and that subset was treated as a discovery cohort. Typing coverage differed by locus: A, B, C, DRB1 and DQB1 were typed in roughly 629-630 donors, DQA1 in around 500, DPA1 in around 610, and DPB1 in around 490. Of the 300 to 500 genotyped donors, more than 75% were placed in the genetic ancestry cluster associated with self-reported Caucasian donors. Four or five DR-DQ haplotypes were handled as single units for association and clustering, since linkage in the cohort was strong. The aim of the study was to test whether cataloging public T cell receptors could identify signatures of past pathogen exposure. In the later analysis, no new phenotypic data were used to find candidate immune exposures; instead, reliance was placed on TCR beta sequences and their occurrence across donors.

On the study overall, not on this receptor specifically: Sequencing depth was assumed to be roughly uniform across donors in the presence/absence analyses, though that assumption may not hold. The classifier was reported to diagnose cytomegalovirus status with high specificity and sensitivity in both the original and validation cohorts. Strong co-occurrence of HLA alleles, especially DR and DQ, made assigning TCR associations to individual alleles difficult. Most TCR sequences were seen in very few donors, while some public TCRs were found in many individuals. According to the authors, the approach could potentially be generalized to other disease states and immunological phenotypes. In a later analysis, HLA-associated TCR beta chains showed more clonal expansion and lower generation probabilities than non-associated chains that were equally common. Several of the top co-occurrence clusters appeared to be linked to parvovirus B19, influenza, CMV and Epstein-Barr virus, according to a later analysis. Correlated functional status among segregating V segments might be attributable to linkage disequilibrium, but an unknown experimental factor could not be ruled out. A further reported finding was that TCR beta sequences accurately predicted the HLA-A and HLA-B alleles for most subjects in the first cohort. Specific HLA alleles were associated with over 15,000 TCR beta sequences at a false discovery rate of 0.05 in a later analysis. Because some donors lacked HLA typing at each locus, the association tests relied only on the typed subset. In vitro tests confirmed that a few of the cytomegalovirus-associated TCR beta chains recognize cytomegalovirus antigens. A later genetic analysis associated a missense DCLRE1C variant with V-gene and J-gene trimming of TCR beta chains, and an independent cohort replicated the association. Immune exposure information for the cohort was limited to CMV serostatus. An earlier analysis of approximately 500 of the donors showed that most TCR beta V segments appeared in productive rearrangements either about 87% or about 30% of the time, which broadly matched IMGT annotations. A group of highly shared sequence variants was considered likely to be a technical artifact of the sequencing pipeline. A later analysis found that TCR association rates varied across HLA loci, with DRB1 alleles showing the most associated TCRs and HLA-C alleles the fewest. Only TCR beta chains were sequenced in this cohort, and the absence of alpha or paired-chain data limited detectable features. The study gave a list of about 170 TCR beta chains associated with cytomegalovirus. Most CMV-associated TCR beta chains appeared to be HLA-restricted in a later analysis, and the HLA associations seemed to be driven largely by CMV exposure. A later genetic analysis reported fewer N-insertions in productive TCRs among donors in an Asian-associated ancestry cluster than the roughly 700-donor mean. Because the 87-base-pair reads could not distinguish some IMGT-functional V segments, including TRBV6-2 and TRBV6-3, those segments were excluded. Because counts were too low, seventeen rarely observed V segments, including chromosome 9 orphons, were left out of the earlier analysis of over 550 of the donors.

In this chain, TRBV5-1 is recombined with TRBJ2-2, and possibly TRBD1, on 5 matching bases. The TCR was taken from a man between 25 and 39 years old in good health and CMV-seropositive. What was sequenced was PBMCs. The DNA is as follows: TGCGCCAGCAGCTTTACGGACACTTACACCGGGGAGCTGTTTTTT. This gives the protein CASSFTDTYTGELFF.